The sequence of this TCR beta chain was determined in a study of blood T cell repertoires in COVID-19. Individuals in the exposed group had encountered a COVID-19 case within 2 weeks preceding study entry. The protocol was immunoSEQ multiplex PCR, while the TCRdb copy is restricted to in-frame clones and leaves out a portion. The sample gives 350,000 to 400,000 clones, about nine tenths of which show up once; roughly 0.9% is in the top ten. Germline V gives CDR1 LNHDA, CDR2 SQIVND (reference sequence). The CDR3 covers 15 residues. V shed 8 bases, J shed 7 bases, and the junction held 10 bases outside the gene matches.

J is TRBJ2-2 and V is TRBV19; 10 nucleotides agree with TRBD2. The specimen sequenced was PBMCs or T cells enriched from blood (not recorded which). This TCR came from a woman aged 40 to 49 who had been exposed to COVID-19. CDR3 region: CASGWLAGDIGELFF. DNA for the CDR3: TGTGCCAGTGGATGGCTAGCGGGAGATATCGGGGAGCTGTTTTTT.